Listed below are T cell receptor beta chains from one sample, sequenced in a study of T cells of healthy individuals. Each CDR3 protein gets one entry after TCRdb re-called the 5' RACE reads with MiXCR. The data show about 41,000 distinct CDR3 sequences, 3.5% to 5.5% seen once. The receptors were sampled from a human donor in good health. The CDR3 runs from the conserved cysteine through the conserved F or W. D genes are given only for firm matches. Rows may omit the clone size; those that give it use once, few, many or a size class.

>.|TRBJ1-5|few|TRBV3-1
CASSQDGGRGQPQHF
TGTGCCAGCAGCCAAGATGGGGGGCGCGGGCAGCCCCAGCATTTT
>TRBD2|TRBJ2-1|many|TRBV5-1
CASSPGLAGYNEQFF
TGCGCCAGCAGCCCGGGACTAGCGGGGTACAATGAGCAGTTCTTC
>TRBD2|TRBJ2-5|few|TRBV12-3/TRBV12-4
CASSRLPLTSGKVGETQYF
TGTGCCAGCAGTCGCCTCCCTCTGACTAGCGGGAAGGTGGGAGAGACCCAGTACTTC
>TRBD2|TRBJ2-2|many|TRBV7-3
CASSLNLAASGPGELFF
TGTGCCAGCAGCTTAAATTTAGCGGCTAGCGGTCCCGGGGAGCTGTTTTTT
>.|TRBJ1-1|many|TRBV27
CASSLRPRSMNTEAFF
TGTGCCAGCAGTTTGCGACCACGGAGCATGAACACTGAAGCTTTCTTT
>.|TRBJ1-1|.|TRBV27
CALTGNTEAFF
TGTGCTCTTACAGGGAACACTGAAGCTTTCTTT
>.|TRBJ2-7|many|TRBV7-6
CASSRDAGGPYEQYF
TGTGCCAGCAGCCGCGACGCGGGCGGTCCCTACGAGCAGTACTTC
>TRBD2|TRBJ2-1|.|TRBV7-9
CASSRRGANEQFF
TGTGCCAGCAGCCGGCGGGGGGCCAATGAGCAGTTCTTC
>.|TRBJ1-4|many|TRBV7-9
CASSVRSTNEKLFF
TGTGCCAGCAGCGTACGATCAACTAATGAAAAACTGTTTTTT
>.|TRBJ1-1|few|TRBV11-2
CASSLLTGYTEAFF
TGTGCCAGCAGCTTATTAACAGGGTACACTGAAGCTTTCTTT
>.|TRBJ1-2|many|TRBV20-1
CSAKTNIGAGGRGYGYTF
TGCAGTGCAAAGACAAACATAGGAGCGGGGGGAAGGGGCTATGGCTACACCTTC
>.|TRBJ2-5|.|TRBV4-2
CASSQEEGTKTQYF
TGTGCCAGCAGCCAGGAAGAGGGCACGAAGACCCAGTACTTC
>.|TRBJ2-7|many|TRBV15
CATSSGRDNVYEQYF
TGTGCCACCAGCAGTGGGCGGGACAACGTCTACGAGCAGTACTTC
>.|TRBJ1-6|many|TRBV6-1
CASSEAGGGSYNSPLHF
TGTGCCAGCAGTGAAGCGGGGGGGGGGTCCTATAATTCACCCCTCCACTTT
>.|TRBJ1-1|many|TRBV18
CASSPRDPSLSTTEAFF
TGTGCCAGCTCACCCCGGGACCCCTCCCTTTCGACCACTGAAGCTTTCTTT
>TRBD2|TRBJ2-3|few|TRBV14
CASSQGLAGGTQYF
TGTGCCAGCAGCCAAGGACTAGCGGGAGGTACGCAGTATTTT
>.|TRBJ2-5|many|TRBV20-1
CSASRASETQETQYF
TGCAGTGCTAGTAGAGCTAGCGAAACCCAAGAGACCCAGTACTTC
>TRBD2|TRBJ2-1|many|TRBV20-1
CSASQGGTSADNEQFF
TGCAGTGCTAGCCAGGGGGGGACTAGCGCTGACAATGAGCAGTTCTTC
>.|TRBJ1-2|many|TRBV12-3/TRBV12-4
CASSLRERGYTF
TGTGCCAGCAGTTTACGGGAGCGGGGCTACACCTTC
>.|TRBJ1-2|few|TRBV2
CASSREGVSF
TGTGCCAGCAGCCGGGAAGGGGTGAGCTTC
>TRBD2|TRBJ2-7|many|TRBV6-2/TRBV6-3
CASSKLAGRYEQYF
TGTGCCAGCAGCAAACTAGCGGGGCGATACGAGCAGTACTTC
>.|TRBJ1-1|many|TRBV20-1
CSARGLRVRMGTEAFF
TGCAGTGCTAGAGGCCTGAGGGTGAGGATGGGGACTGAAGCTTTCTTT
>.|TRBJ2-2|many|TRBV4-1
CASSQVHWRGSNTGELFF
TGCGCCAGCAGCCAAGTGCATTGGAGGGGATCGAACACCGGGGAGCTGTTTTTT
>.|TRBJ2-1|many|TRBV5-1
CASSFYRTNNEQFF
TGCGCCAGCAGCTTCTACAGGACGAACAATGAGCAGTTCTTC
>TRBD2|TRBJ2-3|many|TRBV20-1
CSATRTSADTQYF
TGCAGTGCTACACGGACTAGCGCAGATACGCAGTATTTT
>TRBD1|TRBJ1-1|many|TRBV20-1
CSAPTTGGVMNTEAFF
TGCAGTGCGCCAACGACAGGGGGAGTCATGAACACTGAAGCTTTCTTT
>.|TRBJ2-3|.|TRBV6-5
CASSYGSNTDTQYF
TGTGCCAGCAGTTACGGGTCAAACACAGATACGCAGTATTTT
>.|TRBJ2-7|few|TRBV6-5
CASSSPSSGHYEQYF
TGTGCCAGCAGTTCCCCTTCCTCGGGCCACTACGAGCAGTACTTC
>TRBD2|TRBJ2-7|many|TRBV27
CASSLGLAGIYEQYF
TGTGCCAGCAGTTTGGGACTAGCGGGAATATACGAGCAGTACTTC
>TRBD1|TRBJ2-1|many|TRBV7-7
CASSLAGQGAANEQFF
TGTGCTAGCAGCTTAGCTGGACAGGGGGCAGCGAATGAGCAGTTCTTC
>TRBD2|TRBJ2-3|many|TRBV11-2
CASSLSKRGRLDTQYF
TGTGCCAGCAGCTTATCCAAGCGGGGGAGGTTAGATACGCAGTATTTT
>.|TRBJ2-7|many|TRBV30
CAWTMGREQYF
TGTGCCTGGACAATGGGGCGCGAGCAGTACTTC
>.|TRBJ1-1|many|TRBV18
CASSPGQNTEAFF
TGTGCCAGCTCACCAGGGCAGAACACTGAAGCTTTCTTT
>.|TRBJ2-3|few|TRBV9
CASSSSGAGTDTQYF
TGTGCCAGCAGCTCCTCAGGGGCGGGCACAGATACGCAGTATTTT
>.|TRBJ2-5|.|TRBV15
CATSRDQGETQYF
TGTGCCACCAGCAGAGATCAGGGGGAGACCCAGTACTTC
>.|TRBJ2-5|many|TRBV29-1
CSVTKSSQETQYF
TGCAGCGTGACCAAATCAAGCCAAGAGACCCAGTACTTC
>.|TRBJ2-1|many|TRBV20-1
CSGSSYNEQFF
TGCAGCGGGAGTTCCTACAATGAGCAGTTCTTC
>.|TRBJ1-1|many|TRBV3-1
CASSSPPAAGNTEAFF
TGTGCCAGCAGTAGCCCTCCGGCCGCTGGGAACACTGAAGCTTTCTTT
>.|TRBJ1-6|many|TRBV20-1
CSASNQGNLNSPLHF
TGCAGTGCCTCCAACCAGGGAAATTTGAATTCACCCCTCCACTTT
>.|TRBJ2-7|.|TRBV25-1
CASSGGASYEQYF
TGTGCCAGCAGTGGGGGGGCCTCCTACGAGCAGTACTTC
>.|TRBJ1-5|few|TRBV15
CATSDLNQPQHF
TGTGCCACCAGTGATCTAAATCAGCCCCAGCATTTT
>.|TRBJ1-1|many|TRBV30
CAGHRENTEAFF
TGTGCCGGTCACAGGGAGAACACTGAAGCTTTCTTT
>TRBD1|TRBJ1-1|many|TRBV9
CASSVSHRGSTEAFF
TGTGCCAGCAGCGTAAGTCACAGGGGGTCCACTGAAGCTTTCTTT